Each of the 10 T cell receptor beta chains below was sequenced from the same sample in a study of identical twins. Using its own MiXCR run on the 5' RACE reads, TCRdb lists one record per CDR3 protein. The data contain 250,000 to 300,000 distinct CDR3 sequences, more than 8% of them singletons. These data were likewise used in another study, on yellow fever vaccine responses in identical twins.

The sequenced sample was CD8+ T cells sorted from blood. The receptors stem from a woman in her late teens or twenties in good health.

This clonotype was counted only a few times. Written as DNA, the CDR3 is TGCGCCAGCAGCCAAGATAAGGGGGACCCTTCCTACGAGCAGTACTTC. Translation: CASSQDKGDPSYEQYF. The gene calls are TRBV4-3 and TRBJ2-7, with a weak D call TRBD1 (6 bases). Between the trimmed V and J ends, which lost 0 bases and 1 base, there was a span of 13 bases. The CDR3 contains 16 residues. Germline values: CDR1 LGHNA, CDR2 YSLEER.

This clonotype turned up a few times. The chain uses TRBV5-1 and TRBJ2-6, with D hard to call. Deletions cut 4 bases from V and 0 bases from J, with 8 bases between. Per germline, CDR1 SGHRS and CDR2 YFSETQ. The CDR3 extends over 15 amino acids. CDR3 residues: CASSPDTSGANVLTF. The CDR3 DNA sequence: TGCGCCAGCAGCCCCGACACCTCTGGGGCCAACGTCCTGACTTTC.

The rearrangement links TRBV27 to TRBJ1-4; D is possibly TRBD1 (5 bases). The CDR3 length is 15 residues. Germline V gene data show CDR1 as MNHEY and CDR2 as SMNVEV (reference sequence). V lost 0 bases and J 8 bases, leaving 13 bases between the germline ends. This chain's CDR3 is CASSLSRQGREKLFF. The CDR3 DNA is TGTGCCAGCAGTTTATCGCGGCAGGGCAGAGAAAAACTGTTTTTT.

The V call is TRBV30, the J call TRBJ2-3; D not certain. The V gene's germline CDR1 is GTSNPN and CDR2 SVGIG (reference sequence). V lost 1 base and J 4 bases, leaving 3 bases between the germline ends. CDR3 length equals 11 residues. The chain's CDR3 is CAWSEADTQYF. CDR3 sequence (DNA): TGTGCCTGGAGTGAGGCAGATACGCAGTATTTT.

V and J are TRBV9 and TRBJ1-1; D not resolved. V lost 5 bases and J 1 base, leaving 12 bases between the germline ends. CDR3 size: 14 residues. Germline values: CDR1 SGDLS, CDR2 YYNGEE. Here the CDR3 reads CASSNEGKNTEAFF. The CDR3, as DNA: TGTGCCAGCAGTAACGAGGGAAAGAACACTGAAGCTTTCTTT.

This clonotype came up a few times. The chain joins TRBV6-1 to TRBJ2-2, with 12 bases that match TRBD1. CDR1 and CDR2 from the germline V gene are MNHNS and SASEGT. V trimming: 6 bases; J trimming: 6 bases; junction bases outside the gene matches: 8. This CDR3 has 16 amino acids. The CDR3 nucleotides read TGTGCCAGCAGCCCCTGGGGACAGGGGGCCGCCGGGGAGCTGTTTTTT. Translating gives CASSPWGQGAAGELFF.

V is TRBV23-1 and J is TRBJ2-7, with D unresolved. TRBV23-1 is treated as an ORF (open reading frame) with a function not yet certain. CDR3 size: 14 residues. Trimming left V 1 base short and J 5 bases short, with 12 bases between. CDR3 nucleotide sequence: TGCGCCAGCAGTCAATATTTTAGGGTCAACGAGCAGTACTTC. The encoded protein is CASSQYFRVNEQYF.

The chain joins TRBV7-2 to TRBJ2-3; D uncertain. The CDR3 consists of 14 residues. V was shortened by 1 base and J by 1 base, with 6 bases between the two germline ends. The germline V gene has CDR1 SGHTA and CDR2 FQGNSA. The CDR3 nucleotides are TGTGCCAGCAGCTTAGGGGCCCGCACAGATACGCAGTATTTT. This sequence encodes CASSLGARTDTQYF.

This clonotype has just a few counts. This sequence joins TRBV10-2 and TRBJ2-3; 8 nucleotides match TRBD2. J was trimmed by 8 bases and V by 6 bases; bases with no gene match: 16. The CDR3 sequence is 16 residues long. From germline, CDR1 is WSHSY and CDR2 SAAADI. The CDR3 sequence is CASSDTPRGGKGTQYF. CDR3 in DNA: TGCGCCAGCAGCGACACCCCCCGGGGGGGCAAGGGTACGCAGTATTTT.

The chain couples TRBV27 to TRBJ2-1; possibly TRBD1 for D (6 bases). The V and J ends lost 1 base and 6 bases respectively, with 19 bases between them. The CDR3 has 17 residues. The germline gives CDR1 MNHEY, CDR2 SMNVEV (reference sequence). The DNA for the CDR3 is TGTGCCAGCAGTTTATTTGGCGGACAGAATGGAGTCAATGAGCAGTTCTTC. It specifies CASSLFGGQNGVNEQFF.